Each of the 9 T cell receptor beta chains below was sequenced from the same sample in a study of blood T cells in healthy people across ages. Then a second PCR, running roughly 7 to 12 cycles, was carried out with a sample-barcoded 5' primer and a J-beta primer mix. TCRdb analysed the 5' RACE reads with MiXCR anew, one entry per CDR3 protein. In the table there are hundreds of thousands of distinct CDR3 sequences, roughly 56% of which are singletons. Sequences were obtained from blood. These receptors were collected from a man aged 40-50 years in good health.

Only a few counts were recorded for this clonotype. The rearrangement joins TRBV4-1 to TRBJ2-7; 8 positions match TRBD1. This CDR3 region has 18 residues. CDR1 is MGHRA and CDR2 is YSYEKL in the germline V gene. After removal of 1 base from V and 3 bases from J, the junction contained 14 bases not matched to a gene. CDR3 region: CASSQGPLPGQGFYEQYF. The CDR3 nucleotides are TGCGCCAGCAGCCAAGGTCCCTTGCCCGGACAGGGCTTCTACGAGCAGTACTTC.

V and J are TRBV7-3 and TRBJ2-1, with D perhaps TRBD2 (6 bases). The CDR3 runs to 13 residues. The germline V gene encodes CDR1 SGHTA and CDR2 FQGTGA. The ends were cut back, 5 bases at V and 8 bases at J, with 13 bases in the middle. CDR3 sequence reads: CASSPQLADEQFF. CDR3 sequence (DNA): TGTGCCAGCAGCCCCCAACTAGCTGATGAGCAGTTCTTC.

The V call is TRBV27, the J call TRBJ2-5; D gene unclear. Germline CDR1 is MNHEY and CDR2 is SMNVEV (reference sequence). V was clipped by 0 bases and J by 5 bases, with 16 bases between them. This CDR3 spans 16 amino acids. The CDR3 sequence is CASSLSVGSREETQYF. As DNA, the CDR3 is TGTGCCAGCAGTTTATCGGTAGGTTCCAGAGAGGAGACCCAGTACTTC.

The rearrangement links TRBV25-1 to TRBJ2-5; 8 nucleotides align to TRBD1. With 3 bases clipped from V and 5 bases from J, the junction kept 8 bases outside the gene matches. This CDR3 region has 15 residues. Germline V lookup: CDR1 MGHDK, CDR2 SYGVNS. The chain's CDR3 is CASSEPGQGYETQYF. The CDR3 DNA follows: TGTGCCAGCAGTGAGCCCGGACAGGGTTATGAGACCCAGTACTTC.

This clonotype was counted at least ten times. CDR3 bases: TGCGCCAGCGGCTTGGCGGGAGGGATCACAGATACGCAGTATTTT. Translation gives CASGLAGGITDTQYF. The chain joins TRBV4-1 to TRBJ2-3; TRBD2 matches 9 bases. Germline V gene lookup returns CDR1 MGHRA and CDR2 YSYEKL. The J segment lost 2 bases and the V segment lost 8 bases, leaving 8 bases of the junction unmatched. The CDR3 runs to 15 residues.

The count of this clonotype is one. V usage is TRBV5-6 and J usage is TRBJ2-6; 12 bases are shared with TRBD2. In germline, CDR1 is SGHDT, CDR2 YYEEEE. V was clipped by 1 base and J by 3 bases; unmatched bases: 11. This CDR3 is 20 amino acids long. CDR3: CASSLTSGRTLAGGANVLTF. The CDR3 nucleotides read TGTGCCAGCAGCTTGACTAGCGGGAGGACACTAGCAGGTGGGGCCAACGTCCTGACTTTC.

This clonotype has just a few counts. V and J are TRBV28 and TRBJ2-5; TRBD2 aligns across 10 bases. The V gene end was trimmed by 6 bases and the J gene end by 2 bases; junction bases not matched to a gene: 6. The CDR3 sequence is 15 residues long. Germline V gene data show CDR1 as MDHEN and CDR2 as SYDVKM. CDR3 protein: CASSNGLAAQETQYF. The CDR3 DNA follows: TGTGCCAGCAGCAACGGACTAGCGGCTCAAGAGACCCAGTACTTC.

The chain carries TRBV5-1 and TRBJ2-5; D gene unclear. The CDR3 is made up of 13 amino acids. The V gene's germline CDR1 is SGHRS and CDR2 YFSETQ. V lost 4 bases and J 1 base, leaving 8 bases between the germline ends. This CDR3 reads CASSKTPQETQYF. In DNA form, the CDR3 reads TGCGCCAGCAGCAAAACCCCCCAAGAGACCCAGTACTTC. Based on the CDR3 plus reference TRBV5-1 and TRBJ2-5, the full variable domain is KAGVTQTPRYLIKTRGQQVTLSCSPISGHRSVSWYQQTPGQGLQFLFEYFSETQRNKGNFPGRFSGRQFSNSRSEMNVSTLELGDSALYLCASSKTPQETQYFGPGTRLLVL.

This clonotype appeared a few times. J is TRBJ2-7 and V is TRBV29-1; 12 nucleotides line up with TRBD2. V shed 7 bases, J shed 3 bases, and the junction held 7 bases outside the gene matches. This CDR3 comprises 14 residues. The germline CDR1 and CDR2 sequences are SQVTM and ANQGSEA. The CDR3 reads CSASGLAGHYEQYF. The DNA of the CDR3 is TGCAGCGCTTCGGGACTAGCGGGCCACTACGAGCAGTACTTC.